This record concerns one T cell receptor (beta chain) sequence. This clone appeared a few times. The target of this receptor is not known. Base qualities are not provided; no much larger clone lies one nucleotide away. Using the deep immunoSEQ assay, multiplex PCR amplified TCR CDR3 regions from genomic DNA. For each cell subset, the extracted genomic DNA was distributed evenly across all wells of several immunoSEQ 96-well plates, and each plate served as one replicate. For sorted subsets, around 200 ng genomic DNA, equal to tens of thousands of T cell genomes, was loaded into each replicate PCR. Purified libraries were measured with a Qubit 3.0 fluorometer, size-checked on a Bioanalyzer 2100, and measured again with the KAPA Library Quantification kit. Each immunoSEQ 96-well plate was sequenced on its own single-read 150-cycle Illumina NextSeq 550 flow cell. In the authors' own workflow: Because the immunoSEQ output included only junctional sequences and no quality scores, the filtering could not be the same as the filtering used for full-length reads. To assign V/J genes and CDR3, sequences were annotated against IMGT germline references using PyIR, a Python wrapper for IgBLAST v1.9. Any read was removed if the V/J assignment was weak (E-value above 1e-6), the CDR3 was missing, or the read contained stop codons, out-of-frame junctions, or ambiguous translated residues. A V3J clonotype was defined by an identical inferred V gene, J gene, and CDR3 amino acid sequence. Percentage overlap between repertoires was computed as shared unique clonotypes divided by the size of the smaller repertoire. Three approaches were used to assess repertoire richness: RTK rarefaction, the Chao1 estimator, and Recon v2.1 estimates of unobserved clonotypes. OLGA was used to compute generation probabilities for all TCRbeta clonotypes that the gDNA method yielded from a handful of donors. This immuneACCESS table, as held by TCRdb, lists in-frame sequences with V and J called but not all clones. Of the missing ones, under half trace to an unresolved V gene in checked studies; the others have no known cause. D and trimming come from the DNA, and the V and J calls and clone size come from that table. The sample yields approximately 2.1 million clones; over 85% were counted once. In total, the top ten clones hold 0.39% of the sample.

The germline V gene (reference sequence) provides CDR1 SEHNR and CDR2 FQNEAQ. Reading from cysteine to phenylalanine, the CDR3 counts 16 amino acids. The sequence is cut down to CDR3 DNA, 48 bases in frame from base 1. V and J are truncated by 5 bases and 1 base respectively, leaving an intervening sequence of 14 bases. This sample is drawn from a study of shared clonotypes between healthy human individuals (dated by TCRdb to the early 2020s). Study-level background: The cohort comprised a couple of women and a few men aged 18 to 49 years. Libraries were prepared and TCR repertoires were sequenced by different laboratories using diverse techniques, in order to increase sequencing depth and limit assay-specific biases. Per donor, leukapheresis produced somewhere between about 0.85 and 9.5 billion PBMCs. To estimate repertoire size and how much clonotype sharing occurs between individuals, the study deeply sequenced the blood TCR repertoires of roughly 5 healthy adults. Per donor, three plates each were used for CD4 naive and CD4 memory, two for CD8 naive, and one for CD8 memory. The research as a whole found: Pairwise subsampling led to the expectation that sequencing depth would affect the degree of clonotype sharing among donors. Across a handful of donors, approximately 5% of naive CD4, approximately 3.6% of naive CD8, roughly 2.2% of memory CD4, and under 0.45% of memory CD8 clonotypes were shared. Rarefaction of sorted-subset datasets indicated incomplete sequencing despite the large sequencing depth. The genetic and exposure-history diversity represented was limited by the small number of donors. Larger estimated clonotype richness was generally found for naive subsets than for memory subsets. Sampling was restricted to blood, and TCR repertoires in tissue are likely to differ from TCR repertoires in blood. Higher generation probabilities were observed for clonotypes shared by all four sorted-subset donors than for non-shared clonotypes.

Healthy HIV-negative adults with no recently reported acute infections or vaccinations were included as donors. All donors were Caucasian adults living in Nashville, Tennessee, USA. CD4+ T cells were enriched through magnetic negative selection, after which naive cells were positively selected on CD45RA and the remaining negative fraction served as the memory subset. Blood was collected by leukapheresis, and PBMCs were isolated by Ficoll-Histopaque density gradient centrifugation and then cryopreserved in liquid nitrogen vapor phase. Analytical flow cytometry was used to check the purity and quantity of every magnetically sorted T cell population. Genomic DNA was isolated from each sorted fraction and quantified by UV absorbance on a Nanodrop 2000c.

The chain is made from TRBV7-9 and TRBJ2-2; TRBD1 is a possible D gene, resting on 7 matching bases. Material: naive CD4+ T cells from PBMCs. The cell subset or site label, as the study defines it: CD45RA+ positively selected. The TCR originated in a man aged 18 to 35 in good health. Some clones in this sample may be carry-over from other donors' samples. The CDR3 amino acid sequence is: CASSPRQGGNTGELFF. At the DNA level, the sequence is TGTGCCAGCAGCCCCAGACAGGGAGGGAACACCGGGGAGCTGTTTTTT.